What follows are 20 T cell receptor beta chains derived from one specimen sequenced in a study of blood T cell repertoires in COVID-19. Sequenced by immunoSEQ multiplex PCR; TCRdb stores in-frame clones only, minus some. The table has about 280,000 clones, about nine tenths seen once. Material: peripheral blood. These receptors were obtained from a woman in her twenties or thirties with COVID-19, enrolled during active disease.

This clone was seen only a few times. The chain joins TRBV20-1 to TRBJ2-5; D possibly corresponds to TRBD2 (5 bases). V was cut by 3 bases and J by 5 bases, with 13 bases left in between. Germline V gives CDR1 DFQATT, CDR2 SNEGSKA (reference sequence). This CDR3 has 13 residues. The CDR3 DNA follows: TGCAGTGCTAGTGTCCCCGGGATTGAGACCCAGTACTTC. Its protein product is CSASVPGIETQYF.

This chain joins TRBV21-1 and TRBJ1-5. TRBV21-1 is a known pseudogene. This CDR3 is built from 17 residues. The CDR3: CASSKACAGDRNQPQHF. CDR3 bases: TGTGCCAGCAGCAAAGCGTGCGCGGGGGATCGCAATCAGCCCCAGCATTTT.

The genes are TRBV19 and TRBJ2-1, with 7 bases fitting TRBD2. With 6 bases clipped from V and 6 bases from J, the junction kept 5 bases outside the gene matches. Germline-derived CDR1 and CDR2 are LNHDA and SQIVND (reference sequence). The CDR3 has 13 residues. CDR3 protein: CASSAGVSNEQFF. As DNA, the CDR3 is TGTGCCAGTAGCGCGGGAGTGTCCAATGAGCAGTTCTTC. Complete variable domain (other parts from reference TRBV19 and TRBJ2-1): DGGITQSPKYLFRKEGQNVTLSCEQNLNHDAMYWYRQDPGQGLRLIYYSQIVNDFQKGDIAEGYSVSREKKESFPLTVTSAQKNPTAFYLCASSAGVSNEQFFGPGTRLTVL.

The chain uses TRBV14 and TRBJ2-7, with 7 bases aligning to TRBD2. With 6 bases clipped from V and 6 bases from J, the junction kept 2 bases outside the gene matches. The CDR3 loop spans 11 amino acids. The germline CDR1 and CDR2 sequences are SGHDN and FVKESK. CDR3 DNA sequence: TGTGCCAGCAGTGCGGGAGTCGAGCAGTACTTC. Translating it yields CASSAGVEQYF. Filled out from reference TRBV14 and TRBJ2-7, the complete variable domain reads EAGVTQFPSHSVIEKGQTVTLRCDPISGHDNLYWYRRVMGKEIKFLLHFVKESKQDESGMPNNRFLAERTGGTYSTLKVQPAELEDSGVYFCASSAGVEQYFGPGTRLTVT.

V is TRBV30 and J is TRBJ1-5; D is unresolved. The CDR3 totals 12 residues. Germline lookup yields CDR1 GTSNPN and CDR2 SVGIG (reference sequence). V shed 3 bases and J shed 4 bases, with 7 bases lying between them. The CDR3 DNA is TGTGCCTGGAGGCGGGAAAATCAGCCCCAGCATTTT. This translates into CAWRRENQPQHF.

The J gene is TRBJ2-1, the V gene TRBV27, with 7 bases lining up with TRBD1. The length of the CDR3 is 17 residues. V shed 3 bases, J shed 6 bases, and the junction held 14 bases outside the gene matches. Germline V gives CDR1 MNHEY, CDR2 SMNVEV (reference sequence). Here the CDR3 reads CASSLIGSARGINEQFF. CDR3 DNA: TGTGCCAGCAGTTTGATTGGGTCTGCCAGGGGGATCAATGAGCAGTTCTTC.

Regarding this clone: The sample has other DNA sequences that encode this CDR3 too. The genes are TRBV2 and TRBJ2-1; 8 bases are a match to TRBD2. After removal of 2 bases from V and 4 bases from J, the junction contained 4 bases not matched to a gene. In germline, CDR1 is SNHLY, CDR2 FYNNEI. The CDR3 spans 15 residues. For the CDR3, the DNA is TGTGCCAGCAGTGAAACTAGCGGAACTTACAATGAGCAGTTCTTC. Translating it yields CASSETSGTYNEQFF. The variable domain in full, with the rest retrieved from reference TRBV2 and TRBJ2-1, is EPEVTQTPSHQVTQMGQEVILRCVPISNHLYFYWYRQILGQKVEFLVSFYNNEISEKSEIFDDQFSVERPDGSNFTLKIRSTKLEDSAMYFCASSETSGTYNEQFFGPGTRLTVL.

The gene calls are TRBV24-1 and TRBJ2-5; 7 bases are a match to TRBD1. The V segment lost 3 bases and the J segment 5 bases; nucleotides outside the gene matches: 5. Germline values: CDR1 KGHDR, CDR2 SFDVKD. CDR3 length equals 14 residues. The CDR3 here is CATSDPGTAETQYF. The CDR3 DNA is TGTGCCACCAGTGATCCAGGGACAGCGGAGACCCAGTACTTC.

The chain joins TRBV6-5 to TRBJ1-2, with 10 bases fitting TRBD1. This CDR3 has 14 residues. CDR1 MNHEY and CDR2 SVGAGI come from the germline V gene. The ends lost 6 bases at V and 8 bases at J; junction bases unmatched: 9. The CDR3 sequence: CASSAGGQGRGYTF. The CDR3, as DNA: TGTGCCAGCAGCGCCGGGGGACAGGGGCGCGGCTACACCTTC.

This rearrangement joins TRBV11-2 to TRBJ2-5; D gene ambiguous. The V end lost 3 bases, the J end lost 3 bases, and 8 bases lay between the germline ends. CDR1 and CDR2 (germline): SGHAT, FQNNGV. The CDR3 is 13 residues long. The CDR3 protein is CASSFRREETQYF. The CDR3 DNA reads TGTGCCAGCAGCTTCCGGAGAGAAGAGACCCAGTACTTC. Full variable domain (rest looked up from reference TRBV11-2 and TRBJ2-5): EAGVAQSPRYKIIEKRQSVAFWCNPISGHATLYWYQQILGQGPKLLIQFQNNGVVDDSQLPKDRFSAERLKGVDSTLKIQPAKLEDSAVYLCASSFRREETQYFGPGTRLLVL.

The rearrangement joins TRBV19 to TRBJ1-2; a weak D match, TRBD1 (6 bases). CDR1 LNHDA and CDR2 SQIVND come from the germline V gene (reference sequence). Trimming pared 7 bases from V and 1 base from J, leaving 13 bases between. The CDR3 sequence is 14 residues long. The CDR3 DNA reads TGTGCCAGTATGCTCCCAGGGGTTAACTATGGCTACACCTTC. This sequence encodes CASMLPGVNYGYTF.

The chain employs TRBV19 and TRBJ1-2; D might be TRBD1 (5 bases). Trimming cost V 5 bases and J 3 bases, with 10 bases left between them. Germline V gives CDR1 LNHDA, CDR2 SQIVND (reference sequence). The CDR3 loop spans 13 amino acids. This chain's CDR3 is CASSPQGDYGYTF. The CDR3 DNA reads TGTGCCAGTAGTCCGCAGGGTGACTATGGCTACACCTTC.

This chain joins TRBV4-3 and TRBJ1-2; no clear D gene. Germline V gives CDR1 LGHNA, CDR2 YSLEER. This CDR3 is 13 amino acids long. Trimming took off 3 bases at V and 5 bases at J, with 10 bases between the two ends. The CDR3 DNA reads TGCGCCAGCAGCCAGTTTCGGGGATATGGCTACACCTTC. Amino acid sequence: CASSQFRGYGYTF.

The V gene is TRBV30, the J gene TRBJ1-2; D call uncertain. The CDR3 spans 13 residues. Germline V gene data show CDR1 as GTSNPN and CDR2 as SVGIG (reference sequence). Trimming removed 0 bases from V and 4 bases from J, with 9 bases in between. The CDR3 DNA reads TGTGCCTGGAGTGTATCTACTGGCTATGGCTACACCTTC. Encoded protein: CAWSVSTGYGYTF.

This clone has only one observation. The chain links TRBV6-5 to TRBJ1-1; 8 bases map to TRBD1. This CDR3 is built from 15 residues. V was clipped by 7 bases and J by 4 bases; unmatched bases: 11. Germline CDR1 reads MNHEY; CDR2 reads SVGAGI. In DNA, the CDR3 is TGTGCCAGCATTTCGGACAGGGCCGGTTCCACTGAAGCTTTCTTT. It is translated as CASISDRAGSTEAFF.

This chain connects TRBV6-5 to TRBJ1-6; TRBD1 aligns across 7 bases. The J segment lost 10 bases and the V segment lost 8 bases, leaving 14 bases of the junction unmatched. The CDR3 has 15 amino acids. Per the germline V gene, CDR1 is MNHEY and CDR2 is SVGAGI. The CDR3 protein is CASGPDVQGNSPLHF. CDR3 bases: TGTGCCAGCGGACCTGACGTACAGGGGAACTCACCCCTCCACTTT.

The J gene is TRBJ1-3, the V gene TRBV3-1 (or the pseudogene TRBV3-2), with TRBD1 matching 8 bases. V was clipped by 3 bases and J by 8 bases; unmatched bases: 6. The CDR3 consists of 14 residues. Looked up from germline, CDR1 is LGHDT and CDR2 is YNNKEL (reference sequence). Here the CDR3 reads CASSHRDRGDTIYF. The CDR3 region has the DNA TGTGCCAGCAGCCACCGCGACAGGGGTGACACCATATATTTT.

The chain uses TRBV6-5 and TRBJ2-1; maybe TRBD1 (5 bases). The germline CDR1 and CDR2 sequences are MNHEY and SVGAGI. V gave up 6 bases and J gave up 4 bases, with 7 bases separating them. The CDR3 has 12 amino acids. The CDR3 loop reads CASSKGYNEQFF. CDR3 nucleotides: TGTGCCAGCAGCAAGGGGTACAATGAGCAGTTCTTC.

The rearrangement uses TRBV7-3 and TRBJ2-1; D gene ambiguous. Germline CDR1 and CDR2: SGHTA and FQGTGA. CDR3 length equals 14 residues. With 1 base removed from V and 7 bases from J, the gap between germline ends came to 11 bases. Here the CDR3 reads CASSLIASWNEQFF. The CDR3 DNA sequence: TGTGCCAGCAGCTTAATAGCTAGTTGGAATGAGCAGTTCTTC. Combining the CDR3 with reference TRBV7-3 and TRBJ2-1 gives the whole variable domain GAGVSQTPSNKVTEKGKYVELRCDPISGHTALYWYRQSLGQGPEFLIYFQGTGAADDSGLPNDRFFAVRPEGSVSTLKIQRTERGDSAVYLCASSLIASWNEQFFGPGTRLTVL.

The V and J genes are TRBV5-1 and TRBJ1-1; TRBD1 is a possible D gene (5 bases). The V gene's germline CDR1 is SGHRS and CDR2 YFSETQ. Deletions cut 3 bases from V and 3 bases from J, with 18 bases between. The CDR3 runs 16 residues. The CDR3 DNA is TGCGCCAGCAGCTCGATACAGGTCGGAGACTACACTGAAGCTTTCTTT. Its translation is CASSSIQVGDYTEAFF.